This T cell receptor (beta chain) was sequenced during a study of T cell responses to AZD1222 COVID-19 vaccine. Across the whole study: Pooled in the analysis were second doses at about 4 or about 12 weeks.

The data were produced by immunoSEQ multiplex PCR, yet TCRdb's version contains in-frame clones alone and is incomplete. The repertoire holds some 98,000 clones, with 88% as singletons. Study findings and constraints: Reportedly, nearly half the spike-specific TCRs target unmutated variant regions. Once two AZD1222 doses were given, Spike-specific TCR breadth and depth went up. Only after the peak T cell response were repertoires sampled.

A remark on this clone: Its antigen is unidentified.

Germline V gene sequence: CDR1 MNHEY, CDR2 SMNVEV (reference sequence). CDR3 length equals 15 residues. V lost 2 bases to trimming and J lost 0 bases, with 11 bases between them. V is TRBV27 and J is TRBJ2-7, with D possibly being TRBD2 (7 bases). Sequenced here: peripheral blood, sampled on day 0 of AZD1222 vaccination. This receptor was identified in an adult in good health. CDR3 in amino acids: CASSLVGGDSYEQYF. CDR3 bases: TGTGCCAGCAGTTTAGTAGGGGGGGACTCCTACGAGCAGTACTTC.